This entry features one T cell receptor beta chain sequence. Its antigen remains unidentified. 13 Jbeta primers and 60 Vbeta primers were used for the PCR. The method was immunoSEQ multiplex PCR; TCRdb's version includes in-frame clones alone and lacks a portion of them. This table has roughly 89,000 clones, 55% to 70% appearing once. These data come from a study of cytomegalovirus exposure and HLA in healthy donors. Findings and limits, study-wide: Analysis performed later found more than 15,000 TCR beta sequences associated with HLA alleles at 0.05 false discovery rate.

What was sequenced was PBMCs. The clonotype originates from a woman between 50 and 59 years old in good health and CMV-seropositive.

CDR3 DNA sequence: TGCGCCAGCAGCTTAGCGCAGGGGAATGAGCAGTTCTTC. Residues: CASSLAQGNEQFF. This chain uses TRBV5-1 with TRBJ2-1, with D possibly being TRBD1 (6 bases). Germline CDR1 is SGHRS and CDR2 is YFSETQ. V lost 2 bases to trimming and J lost 7 bases, with 10 bases between them. This CDR3 has 13 amino acids. The full variable domain, its missing parts supplied by reference TRBV5-1 and TRBJ2-1, is KAGVTQTPRYLIKTRGQQVTLSCSPISGHRSVSWYQQTPGQGLQFLFEYFSETQRNKGNFPGRFSGRQFSNSRSEMNVSTLELGDSALYLCASSLAQGNEQFFGPGTRLTVL.